This T cell receptor (beta chain) was recovered during a study of blood T cell repertoires in COVID-19. In the original analysis: Nucleated cell counts were estimated from reference gene primer amplification. Sequencing used immunoSEQ multiplex PCR; TCRdb keeps in-frame clones, though not all of them. V, J and clone size derive from that table, while D and trimming were established from the DNA sequence. Among 210,000 or so clones, almost 90% were seen once, and the ten largest hold 2.5% to 3%. CDR1 is SGHTA and CDR2 is FQGNSA in the germline V gene. V lost 5 bases and J 4 bases, leaving 11 bases between the germline ends. The CDR3 is 13 amino acids.

The rearrangement links TRBV7-2 to TRBJ1-1; D remains unclear. Input material: peripheral blood. The receptor was isolated from a woman aged 55-70 years with acute or convalescent COVID-19. CDR3 residues: CASSLLRFTEAFF. Here the CDR3 DNA reads TGTGCCAGCAGCCTTCTTCGGTTCACTGAAGCTTTCTTT.